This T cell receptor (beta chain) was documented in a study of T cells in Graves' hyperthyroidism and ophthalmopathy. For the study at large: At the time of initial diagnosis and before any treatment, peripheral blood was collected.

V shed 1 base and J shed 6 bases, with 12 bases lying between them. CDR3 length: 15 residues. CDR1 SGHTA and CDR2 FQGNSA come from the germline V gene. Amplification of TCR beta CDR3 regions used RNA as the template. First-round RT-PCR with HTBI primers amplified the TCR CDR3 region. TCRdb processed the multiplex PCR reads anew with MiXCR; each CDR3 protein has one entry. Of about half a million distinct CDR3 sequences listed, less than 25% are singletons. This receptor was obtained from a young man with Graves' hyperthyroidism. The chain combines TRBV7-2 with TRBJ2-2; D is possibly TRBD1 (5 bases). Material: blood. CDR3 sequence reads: CASSLVPGPPGELFF. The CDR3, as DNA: TGTGCCAGCAGCTTAGTGCCAGGGCCCCCCGGGGAGCTGTTTTTT.